Sequencing of this TCR beta chain was carried out in a study of tumor-infiltrating lymphocytes in primary liver carcinoma. Overall study context: Patients were men and women aged 30 to 69 years. Regarding the study as a whole: Among the pair types, tumor region pairs showed more overlap than tumor-adjacent and tumor-blood pairs. Only about 8-25% of top clones were detected in each of the five tumor regions.

The template, approximately 500 ng total RNA, yielded TCR beta cDNA made with a constant-region primer. Researchers made the TCR beta libraries by running three nested multiplex PCR rounds with slightly modified ARM-PCR. Investigators reported that the first two PCR rounds, at 10 cycles each, used TRBV1-TRBV30 forward primers with a C-beta reverse primer. TCRdb recomputed calls from the multiplex PCR reads with MiXCR, one row per CDR3 protein. This sample has approximately 76,000 distinct CDR3 sequences, with about 64% found just once. A note on this clonotype: Antigen: not known. Relative to the germline gene, one junction end is altered; a read error may explain this.

CDR3 length equals 15 residues. Per the germline V gene, CDR1 is SGHAT and CDR2 is FQDESV (reference sequence). Scientists recovered RNA and DNA together from around 20-30 mg of unsorted bulk tissue. J is TRBJ2-1 and V is TRBV11-1; no reliable D call. The sample consisted of liver tumor tissue from sampling region 4. Subset: tumor region T4, right-lateral pole. The TCR comes from a woman aged 55-70 years with primary liver carcinoma and hepatitis B virus infection. This CDR3 is CTSSLTMAVHNEQFF. CDR3 coding DNA: TGTACCAGCAGCTTGACCATGGCGGTGCACAATGAGCAGTTCTTC.